This is a list of T cell receptor beta chains from one sample in a study of blood T cell repertoires in COVID-19. TCRdb keeps only in-frame clones here, not all; method: immunoSEQ multiplex PCR. Of under 200,000 clones listed, roughly 90% are singletons. The sequenced material came from peripheral blood. The receptors originated from a young man with acute or convalescent COVID-19. Both conserved end residues are trimmed from each CDR3. The order of the fields is CDR3 length, V gene, D gene, clone size, J gene, CDR3 protein. The D gene is left open where the match is weak. Not all rows give a size; the values are once, few, many and, for expanded clones, a class.

length: 12; V: TRBV2; D: TRBD1; size: -; J: TRBJ2-3; CDR3: ASSRQGGADTQY
length: 15; V: TRBV13; D: -; size: -; J: TRBJ1-4; CDR3: ASSSTGWGNSNEKLF
length: 11; V: TRBV11-3; D: -; size: -; J: TRBJ1-1; CDR3: ASSSTGNTEAF
length: 12; V: TRBV4-1; D: TRBD2; size: -; J: TRBJ2-7; CDR3: ASSQESLATEQY
length: 11; V: TRBV3-1/TRBV3-2; D: -; size: -; J: TRBJ1-3; CDR3: ASSQGPGNTIY
length: 13; V: TRBV5-7; D: TRBD1; size: few; J: TRBJ2-7; CDR3: ASSSLGTGSYEQY
length: 13; V: TRBV3-1/TRBV3-2; D: -; size: -; J: TRBJ1-3; CDR3: ASSPRTGSGNTIY
length: 14; V: TRBV24-1; D: TRBD1; size: -; J: TRBJ1-5; CDR3: ATSDPGTGGNQPQH
length: 14; V: TRBV4-1; D: TRBD1; size: -; J: TRBJ1-4; CDR3: ASSRSDRAHNEKLF
length: 12; V: TRBV10-1; D: TRBD2; size: -; J: TRBJ2-1; CDR3: ASSASGTYNEQF
length: 14; V: TRBV12-5; D: TRBD1; size: once; J: TRBJ2-1; CDR3: ASGFPGGSSYNEQF
length: 16; V: TRBV6-1; D: -; size: -; J: TRBJ2-3; CDR3: ASSETHPRGAVTDTQY
length: 14; V: TRBV19; D: -; size: -; J: TRBJ1-1; CDR3: ASSIDRGRVNTEAF
length: 16; V: TRBV19; D: TRBD1; size: once; J: TRBJ1-2; CDR3: ASSFSPGQPIPSGGYT
length: 13; V: TRBV11-3; D: TRBD1; size: -; J: TRBJ2-2; CDR3: ASSLGTGWAGELF
length: 12; V: TRBV6-1; D: -; size: -; J: TRBJ2-2; CDR3: ASSELRNTGELF
length: 11; V: TRBV21-1; D: -; size: -; J: TRBJ1-5; CDR3: AQRGISNQPQH
length: 12; V: TRBV19; D: -; size: -; J: TRBJ2-2; CDR3: ASTQQGGSGELF
length: 11; V: TRBV30; D: TRBD1; size: -; J: TRBJ1-2; CDR3: AWISGTGYGYT
length: 13; V: TRBV6-5; D: -; size: -; J: TRBJ1-3; CDR3: ASSYGQTSGNTIY
length: 10; V: TRBV6-5; D: -; size: -; J: TRBJ2-7; CDR3: ASRGTSYEQY
length: 11; V: TRBV27; D: TRBD1; size: -; J: TRBJ1-2; CDR3: ASSWTGQVGYT